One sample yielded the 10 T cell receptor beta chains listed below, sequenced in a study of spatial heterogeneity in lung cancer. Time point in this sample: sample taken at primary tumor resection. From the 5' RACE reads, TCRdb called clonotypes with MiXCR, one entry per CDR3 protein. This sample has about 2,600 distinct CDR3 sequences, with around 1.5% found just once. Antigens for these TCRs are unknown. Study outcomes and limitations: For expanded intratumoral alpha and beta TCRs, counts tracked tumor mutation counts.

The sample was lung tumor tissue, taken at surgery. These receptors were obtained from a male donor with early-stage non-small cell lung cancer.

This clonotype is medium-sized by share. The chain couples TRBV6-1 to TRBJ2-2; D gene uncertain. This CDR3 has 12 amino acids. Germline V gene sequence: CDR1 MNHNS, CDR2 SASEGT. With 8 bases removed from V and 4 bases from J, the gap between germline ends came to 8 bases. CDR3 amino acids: CASRTLTGELFF. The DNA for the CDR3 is TGTGCCAGCCGTACTCTCACCGGGGAGCTGTTTTTT.

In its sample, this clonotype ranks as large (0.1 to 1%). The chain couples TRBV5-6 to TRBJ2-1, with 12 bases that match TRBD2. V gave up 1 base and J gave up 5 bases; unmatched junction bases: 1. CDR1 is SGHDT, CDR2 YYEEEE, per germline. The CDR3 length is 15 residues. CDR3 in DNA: TGTGCCAGCAGCTTGAGACTAGCGGGGGACAATGAGCAGTTCTTC. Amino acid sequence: CASSLRLAGDNEQFF.

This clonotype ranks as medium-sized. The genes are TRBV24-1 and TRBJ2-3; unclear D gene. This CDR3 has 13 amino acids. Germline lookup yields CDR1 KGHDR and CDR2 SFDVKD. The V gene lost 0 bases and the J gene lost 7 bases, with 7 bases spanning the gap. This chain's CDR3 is CATSDLPGYTQYF. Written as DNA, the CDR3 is TGTGCCACCAGTGATTTGCCCGGGTATACGCAGTATTTT.

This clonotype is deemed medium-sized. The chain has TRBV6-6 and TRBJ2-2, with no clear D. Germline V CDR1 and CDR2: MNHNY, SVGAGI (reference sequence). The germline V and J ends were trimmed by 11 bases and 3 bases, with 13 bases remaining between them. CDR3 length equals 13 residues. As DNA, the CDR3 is TGTGCCGCCTACTACCGGGACACCGGGGAGCTGTTTTTT. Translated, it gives CAAYYRDTGELFF.

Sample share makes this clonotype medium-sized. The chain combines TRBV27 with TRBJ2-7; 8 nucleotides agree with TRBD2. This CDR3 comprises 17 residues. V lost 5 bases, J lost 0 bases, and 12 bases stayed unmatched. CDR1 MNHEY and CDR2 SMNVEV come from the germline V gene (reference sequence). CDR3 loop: CASSQKSLGLDSYEQYF. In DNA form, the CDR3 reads TGTGCCAGCAGTCAAAAATCTTTGGGACTAGACTCCTACGAGCAGTACTTC.

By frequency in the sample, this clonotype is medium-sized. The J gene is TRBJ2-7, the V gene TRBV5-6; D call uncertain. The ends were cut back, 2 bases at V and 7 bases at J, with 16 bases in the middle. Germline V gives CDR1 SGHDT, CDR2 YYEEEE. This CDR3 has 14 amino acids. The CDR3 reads CASSLWSWESEQYV. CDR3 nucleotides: TGTGCCAGCAGCTTATGGAGTTGGGAATCGGAGCAGTACGTC.

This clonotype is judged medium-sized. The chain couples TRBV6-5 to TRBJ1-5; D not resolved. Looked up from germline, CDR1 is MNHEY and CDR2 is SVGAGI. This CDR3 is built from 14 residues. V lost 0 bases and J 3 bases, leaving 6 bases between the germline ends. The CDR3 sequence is CASSYSGANQPQHF. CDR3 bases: TGTGCCAGCAGTTACTCGGGAGCCAATCAGCCCCAGCATTTT.

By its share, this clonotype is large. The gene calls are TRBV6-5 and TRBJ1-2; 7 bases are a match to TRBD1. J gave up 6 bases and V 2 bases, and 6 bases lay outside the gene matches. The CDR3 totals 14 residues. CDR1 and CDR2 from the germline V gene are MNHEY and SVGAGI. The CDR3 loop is CASSYIGQVDGYTF. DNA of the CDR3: TGTGCCAGCAGTTACATAGGACAGGTGGATGGCTACACCTTC.

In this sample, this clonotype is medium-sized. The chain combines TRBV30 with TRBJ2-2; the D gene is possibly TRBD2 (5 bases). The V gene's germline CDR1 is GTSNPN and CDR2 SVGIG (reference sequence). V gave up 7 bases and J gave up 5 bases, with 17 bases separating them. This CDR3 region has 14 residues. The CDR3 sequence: CASHIGEATGELFF. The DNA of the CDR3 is TGTGCCTCCCACATCGGGGAAGCGACCGGGGAGCTGTTTTTT.

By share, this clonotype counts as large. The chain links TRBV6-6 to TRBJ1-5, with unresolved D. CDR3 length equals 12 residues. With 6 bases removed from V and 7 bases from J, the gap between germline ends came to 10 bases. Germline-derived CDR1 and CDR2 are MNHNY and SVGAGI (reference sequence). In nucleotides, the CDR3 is TGTGCCAGCAGGAGGACGGGGCAGCCCCAGCATTTT. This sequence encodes CASRRTGQPQHF.